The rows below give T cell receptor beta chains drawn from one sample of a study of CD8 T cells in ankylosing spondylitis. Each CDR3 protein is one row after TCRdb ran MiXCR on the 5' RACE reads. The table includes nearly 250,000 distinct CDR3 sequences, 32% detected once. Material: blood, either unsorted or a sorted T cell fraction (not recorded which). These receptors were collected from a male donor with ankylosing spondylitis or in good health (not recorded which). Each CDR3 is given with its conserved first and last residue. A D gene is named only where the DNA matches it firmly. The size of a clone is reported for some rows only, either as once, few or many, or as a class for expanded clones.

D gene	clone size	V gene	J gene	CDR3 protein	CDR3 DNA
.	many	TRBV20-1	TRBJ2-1	CSARLPGYTEQFF	TGCAGTGCTAGACTACCAGGGTATACTGAGCAGTTCTTC
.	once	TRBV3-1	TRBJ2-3	CASSQADSNAQYF	TGTGCCAGCAGCCAGGCCGACAGCAACGCGCAGTATTTT
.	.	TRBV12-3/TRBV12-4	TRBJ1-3	CASNPRGGHSGNTIYF	TGTGCCAGCAATCCACGGGGCGGGCACTCTGGAAACACCATATATTTT
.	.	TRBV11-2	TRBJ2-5	CASTWDFQETQYF	TGTGCCAGCACTTGGGACTTCCAAGAGACCCAGTACTTC
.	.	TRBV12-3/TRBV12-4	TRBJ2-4	CASSLRLLAKNIQYF	TGTGCCAGCAGTTTAAGGTTACTAGCCAAAAACATTCAGTACTTC
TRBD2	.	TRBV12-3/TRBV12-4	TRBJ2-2	CASSAGGRGGELFF	TGTGCCAGCAGCGCGGGGGGACGGGGCGGGGAGCTGTTTTTT
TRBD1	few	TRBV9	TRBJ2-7	CASSDGTGGSEQYF	TGTGCCAGCAGCGACGGGACAGGGGGCAGCGAGCAGTACTTC
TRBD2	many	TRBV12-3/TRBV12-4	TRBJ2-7	CASSDSGGSYEQYF	TGTGCCAGCAGTGATAGCGGGGGTTCCTACGAGCAGTACTTC
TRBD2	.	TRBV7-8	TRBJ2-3	CASSRLPELAVHTDTQYF	TGTGCCAGCAGCCGCCTTCCGGAACTAGCGGTTCACACAGATACGCAGTATTTT
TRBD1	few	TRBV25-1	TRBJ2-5	CASINPQGDQETQYF	TGTGCCAGCATAAATCCCCAGGGGGATCAAGAGACCCAGTACTTC
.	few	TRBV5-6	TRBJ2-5	CASSVVRDETQYF	TGTGCCAGCAGCGTGGTTAGAGACGAGACCCAGTACTTC
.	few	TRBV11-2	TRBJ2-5	CASSLAQGGRETQYF	TGTGCCAGCAGCTTAGCCCAGGGGGGGCGGGAGACCCAGTACTTC
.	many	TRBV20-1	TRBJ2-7	CSASGGYEQYF	TGCAGTGCCTCAGGCGGCTACGAGCAGTACTTC
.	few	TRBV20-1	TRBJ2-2	CSAPGGGELFF	TGCAGTGCGCCTGGGGGCGGGGAGCTGTTTTTT
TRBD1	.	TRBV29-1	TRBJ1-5	CSVRDRSYSNQPQHF	TGCAGCGTTAGGGACAGGTCATATAGCAATCAGCCCCAGCATTTT
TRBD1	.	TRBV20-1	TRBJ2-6	CSAPNDRANSGANVLTF	TGCAGTGCTCCCAACGACAGGGCGAACTCTGGGGCCAACGTCCTGACTTTC
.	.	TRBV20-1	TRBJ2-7	CSAPGGYEQYF	TGCAGTGCCCCCGGGGGCTACGAGCAGTACTTC